The table lists the clone carrying this TCR beta chain with many counts. The source of the sample is a study of T cells in Graves' hyperthyroidism and ophthalmopathy. Amplification targeted TCR beta CDR3 regions from RNA transcripts. HTBI primers were the set used in a first-round RT-PCR of the TCR CDR3. TCRdb independently ran MiXCR on the multiplex PCR reads; one entry per CDR3 protein. Of 460,000 or so distinct CDR3 sequences listed, approximately 14% are singletons. This CDR3 spans 16 amino acids. The V segment lost 5 bases and the J segment 6 bases; nucleotides outside the gene matches: 8. The germline gives CDR1 LGHDT, CDR2 YNNKEL (reference sequence).

The sequence was obtained from a young woman with Graves' hyperthyroidism. J is TRBJ2-1 and V is TRBV3-1; 12 bases map to TRBD2. The source material was blood. CDR3 in DNA: TGTGCCAGCAGCTCCCGACTAGCGGGAGTCTTCAATGAGCAGTTCTTC. It yields the protein CASSSRLAGVFNEQFF.